A selection of T cell receptor beta chains follows, all from one sample in a study of spatial heterogeneity in lung cancer. TCRdb independently ran MiXCR on the 5' RACE reads; one entry per CDR3 protein. The sample lists approximately 93,000 distinct CDR3 sequences, roughly a fifth occurring once. The sequencing here drew on PBMCs, taken at follow-up. Receptors originate from a male donor with early-stage non-small cell lung cancer. CDR3s include the opening cysteine and the closing phenylalanine or tryptophan. The D gene is left open where the match is weak. Size tells how often a clone was seen (once, few, many) or the class of an expanded clone, and some rows leave it out.

abundance,v_gene,j_gene,d_gene,CDR3nt,CDR3aa
few,TRBV6-5,TRBJ1-2,TRBD1,TGTGCCAGCAGCAGGACAGGGGTTGACTATGGCTACACCTTC,CASSRTGVDYGYTF
NA,TRBV7-2,TRBJ2-1,TRBD2,TGTGCCAGCAGCTTGGGACTAGCGACCTACAATGAGCAGTTCTTC,CASSLGLATYNEQFF
many,TRBV5-6,TRBJ1-5,TRBD1,TGTGCCAGCAGCTTGGGAGGGGGCCACGGTTATCAGCCCCAGCATTTT,CASSLGGGHGYQPQHF
NA,TRBV4-1,TRBJ2-1,NA,TGCGCCAGCAGCCTGCAACAGGGAGCTAGCTCCTACAATGAGCAGTTCTTC,CASSLQQGASSYNEQFF
few,TRBV5-1,TRBJ2-2,NA,TGCGCCAGCAGACCTGAACACACCGGGGAGCTGTTTTTT,CASRPEHTGELFF
NA,TRBV7-9,TRBJ1-2,NA,TGTGCCAGCAGCTTAGGAACAAACAACTATGGCTACACCTTC,CASSLGTNNYGYTF
few,TRBV20-1,TRBJ1-2,NA,TGCAGTGCTGGCGGGTTCGATGGCTACACCTTC,CSAGGFDGYTF
few,TRBV7-2,TRBJ2-5,NA,TGTGCCAGCAGCTCGCAAGGGCAGGTGGGAGAGACCCAGTACTTC,CASSSQGQVGETQYF
few,TRBV6-5,TRBJ2-1,NA,TGTGCCAGCAGTATAGCGGAAAATTACAATGAGCAGTTCTTC,CASSIAENYNEQFF
NA,TRBV6-5,TRBJ1-6,NA,TGTGCCACCGCGGTCCGGGTACGCCGGGCTTCACCCCTCCACTTT,CATAVRVRRASPLHF
NA,TRBV5-1,TRBJ2-1,NA,TGCGCCAGCAGCTCGCAGACTGGTCCTTTAGGCAATGAGCAGTTCTTC,CASSSQTGPLGNEQFF
few,TRBV10-3,TRBJ2-1,NA,TGTGCCATCAGGAGCAACCAGGGCAATGAGCAGTTCTTC,CAIRSNQGNEQFF
few,TRBV15,TRBJ1-2,NA,TGTGCCACCAGCAGAGAGAAATCAACCTATGGCTACACCTTC,CATSREKSTYGYTF
NA,TRBV7-2,TRBJ2-1,TRBD2,TGTGCCAGCAGCCTAACAGTAGCGGGGGGCCGCTCCTACAATGAGCAGTTCTTC,CASSLTVAGGRSYNEQFF